This T cell receptor (beta chain) was identified during a study of shared clonotypes between healthy human individuals. Per the original data handling: Filtering differed because ImmunoSEQ produced junction-only sequences that carried no quality scores. TCRdb's copy holds only in-frame clones and misses some; the assay was immunoSEQ multiplex PCR. That table supplies the V and J calls and clone size; D and trimming were determined from the DNA. This table has 950,000 to 1,200,000 clones, 60% to 85% appearing once. The study enrolled healthy HIV-negative adults without recent acute infections or vaccinations as donors. V lost 1 base to trimming and J lost 2 bases, with 5 bases between them. Germline CDR1 reads SGHTA; CDR2 reads FQGNSA. There are 13 residues in the CDR3. In the case of this clone: Given a far larger clone just one base away, this is likely a sequencing read error.

The chain combines TRBV7-2 with TRBJ2-5; unclear D gene. Material: memory CD4+ T cells from PBMCs. The sample's subset: CD45RA-negative fraction. This receptor was identified in a man in his late teens or twenties in good health. Some clones in this sample may be carry-over from other donors' samples. CDR3 residues: CASSLDSQETQYF. The CDR3 coding sequence is TGTGCCAGCAGCTTAGACAGTCAAGAGACCCAGTACTTC.